This T cell receptor (beta chain) was recovered during a study of pediatric ulcerative colitis. The study's findings and limits: Ulcerative colitis patients shared more blood-rectal clones than controls. A couple of rectal clonotypes were found only in ulcerative colitis patients, all of them.

Of note for this clone: The antigen is unknown.

Only in-frame clones appear in the TCRdb table, and some are missing; sequencing was by immunoSEQ multiplex PCR. The table records 44,000 or so clones, roughly 79% of them present only once. Rectal tissue came from one to two pinch biopsies taken at colonoscopy. The V gene lost 5 bases and the J gene lost 7 bases, with 11 bases spanning the gap. Germline CDR1 is MNHNS and CDR2 is SASEGT. The CDR3 consists of 12 residues. The chain employs TRBV6-1 and TRBJ1-1, with a tentative D call TRBD1 (6 bases). The sequenced sample consisted of gut tissue. The receptor was isolated from a girl aged 10 to 17 with moderate ulcerative colitis. This CDR3 is CASSFQTGEAFF. The CDR3 DNA sequence: TGTGCCAGCAGTTTTCAGACAGGTGAAGCTTTCTTT.